Listed below are T cell receptor beta chains from one sample, sequenced in a study of T cells after yellow fever vaccination. TCRdb ran MiXCR on the 5' RACE reads and lists one entry per CDR3 protein. The sample includes 300,000 to 400,000 distinct CDR3 sequences, approximately 13% of them seen just once. This sample comprised CD4+ T cells sorted from PBMCs, obtained 15 days after the yellow fever booster vaccination. Source of these receptors: a man younger than 35 who received the YFV17D yellow fever vaccine. Each CDR3 is given with its conserved first and last residue. Each record gives: CDR3 protein, V gene, CDR3 length, J gene.

cdr3_aa: CASSTPHWGERMEENYNEQFF; v_call: TRBV19; cdr3_length: 21; j_call: TRBJ2-1
cdr3_aa: CASSLGRAQLGNYGYTF; v_call: TRBV7-9; cdr3_length: 17; j_call: TRBJ1-2
cdr3_aa: CAWDRDTEAFF; v_call: TRBV30; cdr3_length: 11; j_call: TRBJ1-1
cdr3_aa: CASSFNRQNTEAFF; v_call: TRBV12-3/TRBV12-4; cdr3_length: 14; j_call: TRBJ1-1
cdr3_aa: CASSPRPASTDTQYF; v_call: TRBV9; cdr3_length: 15; j_call: TRBJ2-3
cdr3_aa: CSAHRDGGNTIYF; v_call: TRBV20-1; cdr3_length: 13; j_call: TRBJ1-3
cdr3_aa: CASGPGRDIQYF; v_call: TRBV12-5; cdr3_length: 12; j_call: TRBJ2-4
cdr3_aa: CASSSPAGGQETQYF; v_call: TRBV7-2; cdr3_length: 15; j_call: TRBJ2-5
cdr3_aa: CASSDTGVGNTIYF; v_call: TRBV28; cdr3_length: 14; j_call: TRBJ1-3
cdr3_aa: CASSPRTGAVEQFF; v_call: TRBV12-3/TRBV12-4; cdr3_length: 14; j_call: TRBJ2-1
cdr3_aa: CASSRGPDTGELFF; v_call: TRBV6-5; cdr3_length: 14; j_call: TRBJ2-2
cdr3_aa: CASQGIGDNEQFF; v_call: TRBV10-1; cdr3_length: 13; j_call: TRBJ2-1
cdr3_aa: CSARPGQGTYEQYF; v_call: TRBV20-1; cdr3_length: 14; j_call: TRBJ2-7
cdr3_aa: CASSTSGGNTGELFF; v_call: TRBV19; cdr3_length: 15; j_call: TRBJ2-2
cdr3_aa: CASSQGQGRGQETQYF; v_call: TRBV5-4; cdr3_length: 16; j_call: TRBJ2-5
cdr3_aa: CSANLAGRRGTQYF; v_call: TRBV20-1; cdr3_length: 14; j_call: TRBJ2-3
cdr3_aa: CASSGGQKQSFSSYNSPLHF; v_call: TRBV6-5; cdr3_length: 20; j_call: TRBJ1-6
cdr3_aa: CASSEAPTGLIKLFF; v_call: TRBV9; cdr3_length: 15; j_call: TRBJ1-4
cdr3_aa: CASSSRTGSDGYTF; v_call: TRBV6-2/TRBV6-3; cdr3_length: 14; j_call: TRBJ1-2
cdr3_aa: CSANGQGLAKNIQYF; v_call: TRBV20-1; cdr3_length: 15; j_call: TRBJ2-4
cdr3_aa: CASRGQPSSGANVLTF; v_call: TRBV5-1; cdr3_length: 16; j_call: TRBJ2-6
cdr3_aa: CASSLFADTQYF; v_call: TRBV5-5; cdr3_length: 12; j_call: TRBJ2-3
cdr3_aa: CASSLEPGRANIQYF; v_call: TRBV7-2; cdr3_length: 15; j_call: TRBJ2-4
cdr3_aa: CASTRGWDEQFF; v_call: TRBV6-2/TRBV6-3; cdr3_length: 12; j_call: TRBJ2-1
cdr3_aa: CASSERSGGINEQFF; v_call: TRBV6-1; cdr3_length: 15; j_call: TRBJ2-1
cdr3_aa: CASSGARGSYNEQFF; v_call: TRBV9; cdr3_length: 15; j_call: TRBJ2-1
cdr3_aa: CASSLRTSGGAGGANVLTF; v_call: TRBV7-6; cdr3_length: 19; j_call: TRBJ2-6
cdr3_aa: CASSRETSGGPTYLEQFF; v_call: TRBV4-2; cdr3_length: 18; j_call: TRBJ2-1
cdr3_aa: CASSPVAGGQNIQYF; v_call: TRBV18; cdr3_length: 15; j_call: TRBJ2-4
cdr3_aa: CSAKNHLGGYTF; v_call: TRBV20-1; cdr3_length: 12; j_call: TRBJ1-2
cdr3_aa: CASSLGTGGDYGYTF; v_call: TRBV5-1; cdr3_length: 15; j_call: TRBJ1-2
cdr3_aa: CAISDPRGPYNEQFF; v_call: TRBV10-3; cdr3_length: 15; j_call: TRBJ2-1
cdr3_aa: CSALQGRHNYGYTF; v_call: TRBV20-1; cdr3_length: 14; j_call: TRBJ1-2
cdr3_aa: CASSPTGTDTQYF; v_call: TRBV7-7; cdr3_length: 13; j_call: TRBJ2-3
cdr3_aa: CASSQFRLAGYNEQFF; v_call: TRBV7-2; cdr3_length: 16; j_call: TRBJ2-1
cdr3_aa: CATRGMNTEAFF; v_call: TRBV3-1; cdr3_length: 12; j_call: TRBJ1-1
cdr3_aa: CASSLDVAAAFF; v_call: TRBV7-9; cdr3_length: 12; j_call: TRBJ1-1
cdr3_aa: CASSSQSGTRGTDTQYF; v_call: TRBV12-3/TRBV12-4; cdr3_length: 17; j_call: TRBJ2-3
cdr3_aa: CASSPARLAGGFTYNEQFF; v_call: TRBV6-1; cdr3_length: 19; j_call: TRBJ2-1
cdr3_aa: CASSLYGRQGGAGPQETQYF; v_call: TRBV28; cdr3_length: 20; j_call: TRBJ2-5